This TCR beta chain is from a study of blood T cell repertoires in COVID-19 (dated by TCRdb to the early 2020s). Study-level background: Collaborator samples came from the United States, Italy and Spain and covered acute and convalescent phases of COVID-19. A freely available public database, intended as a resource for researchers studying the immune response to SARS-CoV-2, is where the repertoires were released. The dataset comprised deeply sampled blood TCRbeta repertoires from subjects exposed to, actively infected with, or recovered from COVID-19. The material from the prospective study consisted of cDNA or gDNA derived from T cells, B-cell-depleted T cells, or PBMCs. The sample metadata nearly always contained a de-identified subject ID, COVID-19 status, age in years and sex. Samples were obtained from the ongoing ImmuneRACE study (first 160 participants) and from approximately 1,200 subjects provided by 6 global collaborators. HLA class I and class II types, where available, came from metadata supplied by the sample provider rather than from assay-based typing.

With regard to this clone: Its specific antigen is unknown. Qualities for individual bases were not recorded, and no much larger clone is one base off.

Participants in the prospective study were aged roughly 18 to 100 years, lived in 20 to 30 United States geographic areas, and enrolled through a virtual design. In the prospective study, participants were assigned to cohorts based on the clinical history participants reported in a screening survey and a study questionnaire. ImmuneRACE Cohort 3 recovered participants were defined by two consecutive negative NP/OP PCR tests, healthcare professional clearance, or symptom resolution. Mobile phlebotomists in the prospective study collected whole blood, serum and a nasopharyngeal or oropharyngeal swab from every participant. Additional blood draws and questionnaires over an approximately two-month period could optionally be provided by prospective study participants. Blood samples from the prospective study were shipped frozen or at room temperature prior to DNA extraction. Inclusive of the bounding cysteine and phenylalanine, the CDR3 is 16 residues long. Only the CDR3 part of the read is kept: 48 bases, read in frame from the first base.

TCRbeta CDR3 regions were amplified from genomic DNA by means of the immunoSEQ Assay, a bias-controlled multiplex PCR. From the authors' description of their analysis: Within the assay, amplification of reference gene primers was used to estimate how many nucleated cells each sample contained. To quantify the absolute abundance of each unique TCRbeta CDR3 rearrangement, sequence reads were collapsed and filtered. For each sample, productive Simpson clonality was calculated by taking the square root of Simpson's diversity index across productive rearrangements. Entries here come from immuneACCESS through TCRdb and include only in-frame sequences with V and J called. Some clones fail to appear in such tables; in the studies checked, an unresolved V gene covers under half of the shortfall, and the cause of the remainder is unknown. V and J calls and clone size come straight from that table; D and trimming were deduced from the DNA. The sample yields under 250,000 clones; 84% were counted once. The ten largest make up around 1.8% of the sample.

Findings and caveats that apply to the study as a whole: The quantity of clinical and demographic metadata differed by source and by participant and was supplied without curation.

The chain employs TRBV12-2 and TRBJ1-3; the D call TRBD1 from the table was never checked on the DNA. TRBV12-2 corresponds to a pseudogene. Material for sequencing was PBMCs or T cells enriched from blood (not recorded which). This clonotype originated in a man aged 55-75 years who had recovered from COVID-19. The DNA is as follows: TGTGCAAGTCGCTTATCGTGGGCTAACCCTGGAAACACCATATATTTT. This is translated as CASRLSWANPGNTIYF.